This entry concerns a single TCR beta chain. The cohort comprised adults aged about 18 to 89 years residing in about two dozen US areas. Donors in Cohort 3 who had recovered were those with two negative PCRs, healthcare professional clearance, or resolution of their symptoms. TCRdb's table, derived via immunoSEQ multiplex PCR, lists solely in-frame clones and lacks some. The top ten clones hold 7% to 8% of a sample with about 160,000 clones, roughly 87% of them seen once. The data belong to a study of blood T cell repertoires in COVID-19. For the study at large: In each case, the material was cDNA or gDNA derived from T cells, B-cell-depleted T cells, or PBMCs.

This CDR3 region has 12 residues. With 5 bases removed from V and 5 bases from J, the gap between germline ends came to 7 bases. Germline V gene data show CDR1 as MNHEY and CDR2 as SVGAGI. This TCR was sampled from a woman in her forties or fifties who had recovered from COVID-19. Sequences were obtained from PBMCs or T cells enriched from blood (not recorded which). This chain uses TRBV6-5 with TRBJ2-1, with D possibly matching TRBD1 (6 bases). CDR3 loop: CASSRTDNEQFF. CDR3 coding DNA: TGTGCCAGCAGTCGGACAGACAATGAGCAGTTCTTC.